This T cell receptor beta chain was recorded in a study of T-cell reconstitution after alpha-beta-depleted transplantation in children. Regarding the study as a whole: The origin of high day-60 TCRbeta diversity in some patients lay in surviving recipient T cells and thymic progenitors. At one year after transplant, newly produced T cells mostly accounted for T-cell counts and diversity. Roughly two months post-transplant, alpha-beta T cells reportedly originated from several hundred graft clones that had expanded.

J gave up 2 bases and V 5 bases, and 9 bases lay outside the gene matches. This CDR3 is built from 16 residues. With respect to this clonotype: Its antigen remains unknown.

The library targeted TCRbeta and was prepared with unique molecular identifiers. MiXCR, applied by TCRdb to the PCR reads, yields one record per CDR3 protein. Of about a million distinct CDR3 sequences in the sample, 25% to 30% were seen once. This chain uses TRBV12-3 or TRBV12-4 with TRBJ2-5, with 9 bases matching TRBD2. This TCR derives from a boy under two years old who had a stem cell transplant for SCID, so the T cells may come from the graft donor. The sample was PBMCs, mostly from graft donor cells, taken 360 days after TCRalphabeta/CD19-depleted stem cell transplant. The CDR3 coding sequence is TGTGCCAGCAGTGTGGGGGGACTAGCCAAGCAAGAGACCCAGTACTTC. Translating gives CASSVGGLAKQETQYF.